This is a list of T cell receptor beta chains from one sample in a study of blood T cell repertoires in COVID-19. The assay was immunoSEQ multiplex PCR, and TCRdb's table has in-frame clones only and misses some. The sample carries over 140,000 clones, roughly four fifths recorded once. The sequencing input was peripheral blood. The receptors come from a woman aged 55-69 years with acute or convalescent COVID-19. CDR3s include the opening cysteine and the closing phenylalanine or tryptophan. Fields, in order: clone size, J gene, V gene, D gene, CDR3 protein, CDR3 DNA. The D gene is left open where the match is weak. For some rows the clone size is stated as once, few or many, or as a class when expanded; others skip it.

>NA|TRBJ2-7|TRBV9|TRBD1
CASSVMVGQSYEQYF
TGTGCCAGCAGCGTAATGGTGGGACAGTCCTACGAGCAGTACTTC
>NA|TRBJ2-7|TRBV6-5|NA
CASSGTGMYEQYF
TGTGCCAGCAGCGGAACAGGGATGTACGAGCAGTACTTC
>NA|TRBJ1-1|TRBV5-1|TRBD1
CASSSDPDRAEAFF
TGCGCCAGCAGCTCGGACCCGGACAGGGCTGAAGCTTTCTTT
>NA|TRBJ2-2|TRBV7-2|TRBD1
CASSQGQRTGELFF
TGTGCCAGCAGCCAGGGACAGCGCACCGGGGAGCTGTTTTTT
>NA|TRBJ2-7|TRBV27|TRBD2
CASSFYPRLAGVNPSYEQYF
TGTGCCAGCAGTTTTTACCCTAGGCTAGCGGGAGTCAATCCCTCCTACGAGCAGTACTTC
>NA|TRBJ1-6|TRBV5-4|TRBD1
CASSYGSGGGSLSNSPLHF
TGTGCCAGCAGTTACGGGTCAGGGGGTGGATCTCTGAGTAATTCACCCCTCCACTTT
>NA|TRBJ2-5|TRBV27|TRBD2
CASSLAGLAGDAETQYF
TGTGCCAGCAGTTTAGCCGGACTAGCGGGAGACGCGGAGACCCAGTACTTC
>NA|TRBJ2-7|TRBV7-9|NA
CASSLGAGRYEQYF
TGTGCCAGCAGCTTAGGGGCGGGCCGCTACGAGCAGTACTTC
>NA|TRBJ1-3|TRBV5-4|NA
CASSLATAGNTIYF
TGTGCCAGCAGCTTGGCAACAGCTGGAAACACCATATATTTT
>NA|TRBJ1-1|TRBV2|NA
CASKQGLWTEAFF
TGTGCCAGCAAGCAGGGATTGTGGACTGAAGCTTTCTTT
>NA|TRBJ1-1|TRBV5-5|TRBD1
CASSLGAGGLLMNTEAFF
TGTGCCAGCAGCTTGGGGGCAGGGGGGCTTCTCATGAACACTGAAGCTTTCTTT
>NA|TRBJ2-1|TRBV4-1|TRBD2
CASSQVYGRISNEQFF
TGCGCCAGCAGCCAAGTGTACGGGAGGATTTCCAATGAGCAGTTCTTC
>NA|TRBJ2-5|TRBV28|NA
CASRPQGLETQYF
TGTGCCAGCAGACCCCAGGGGCTGGAGACCCAGTACTTC
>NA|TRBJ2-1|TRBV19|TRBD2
CASILTSGRSNEQFF
TGTGCCAGTATTCTGACTAGCGGGAGATCCAATGAGCAGTTCTTC
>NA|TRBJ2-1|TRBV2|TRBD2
CASSVQRREGQAFF
TGTGCCAGCAGTGTTCAAAGGCGGGAGGGCCAAGCGTTCTTC
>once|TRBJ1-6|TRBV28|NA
CASTTGSYNSPLHF
TGTGCCAGCACCACGGGGAGCTATAATTCACCCCTCCACTTT
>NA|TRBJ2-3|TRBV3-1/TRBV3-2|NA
CASSPQAAGPRPSQYF
TGTGCCAGCAGCCCCCAGGCAGCGGGCCCCCGCCCCTCGCAGTATTTT
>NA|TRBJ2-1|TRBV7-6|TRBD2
CASRLAGGAEQFF
TGTGCCAGCCGACTAGCGGGAGGGGCTGAGCAGTTCTTC
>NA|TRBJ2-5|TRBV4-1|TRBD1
CASSRTGASPETQYF
TGCGCCAGCAGCCGCACAGGGGCTAGTCCAGAGACCCAGTACTTC
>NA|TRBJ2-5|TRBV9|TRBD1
CASSLQTGDTGETQYF
TGTGCCAGCAGCCTCCAGACAGGGGATACTGGGGAGACCCAGTACTTC
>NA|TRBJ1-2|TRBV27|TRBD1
CASSSRGAGYGYTF
TGTGCCAGCAGTTCCAGGGGGGCGGGCTATGGCTACACCTTC
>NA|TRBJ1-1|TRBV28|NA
CASSSANRVTEAFF
TGTGCCAGCAGTTCGGCTAACAGGGTTACTGAAGCTTTCTTT
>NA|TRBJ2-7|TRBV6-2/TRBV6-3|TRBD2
CASSPGLVFEQYF
TGTGCCAGCAGCCCGGGACTAGTGTTCGAGCAGTACTTC
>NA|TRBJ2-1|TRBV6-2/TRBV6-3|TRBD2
CASSYQRDVNEQFF
TGTGCCAGCAGTTACCAGCGGGACGTAAATGAGCAGTTCTTC
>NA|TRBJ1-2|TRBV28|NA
CASSSASQWGYYGYTF
TGTGCCAGCAGCTCGGCGTCGCAATGGGGCTACTATGGCTACACCTTC
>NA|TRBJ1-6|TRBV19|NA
CAGGTGSLGNSPLHF
TGTGCCGGAGGGACGGGGAGCTTGGGGAATTCACCCCTCCACTTT
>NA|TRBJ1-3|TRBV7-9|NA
CASSLAQGNTIYF
TGTGCCAGCAGCTTAGCACAGGGAAACACCATATATTTT
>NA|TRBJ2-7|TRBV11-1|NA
CASSSGTSGYYEQYF
TGTGCCAGCAGCTCCGGGACATCGGGGTACTACGAGCAGTACTTC
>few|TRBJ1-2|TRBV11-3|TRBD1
CASSTVRTGSNYGYTF
TGTGCCAGCAGCACAGTGCGGACAGGGTCAAACTATGGCTACACCTTC
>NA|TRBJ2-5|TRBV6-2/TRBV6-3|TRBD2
CASSYSPAGGYRETQYF
TGTGCCAGCAGTTACTCTCCAGCGGGAGGATATAGAGAGACCCAGTACTTC
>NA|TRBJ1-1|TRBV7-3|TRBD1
CARRTGDTEAFF
TGTGCCAGGAGGACAGGGGACACTGAAGCTTTCTTT
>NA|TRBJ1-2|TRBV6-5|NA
CASRYRTDPNYGYTF
TGTGCCAGCAGGTACAGGACAGACCCTAACTATGGCTACACCTTC
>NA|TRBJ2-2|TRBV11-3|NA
CASSLERVIGELFF
TGTGCCAGCAGCTTAGAACGGGTTATCGGGGAGCTGTTTTTT
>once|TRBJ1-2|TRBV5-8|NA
CASSLQRGDYGYTF
TGTGCCAGCAGCTTGCAAAGGGGTGACTATGGCTACACCTTC
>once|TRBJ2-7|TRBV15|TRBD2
CATSMTGTTYEQYF
TGTGCCACCAGCATGACCGGGACTACCTACGAGCAGTACTTC
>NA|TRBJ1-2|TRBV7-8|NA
CASSPQLTANYGYTF
TGTGCCAGCAGCCCGCAACTGACAGCTAACTATGGCTACACCTTC
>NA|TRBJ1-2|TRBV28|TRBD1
CASRPTGASYGYTF
TGTGCCAGCAGACCCACAGGGGCCTCGTATGGCTACACCTTC
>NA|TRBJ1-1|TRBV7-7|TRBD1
CASSLRTGGEAFF
TGTGCTAGCAGCTTACGTACAGGGGGCGAAGCTTTCTTT
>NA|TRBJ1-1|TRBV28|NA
CASSTSAGGLGTEAFF
TGTGCCAGCAGTACCTCGGCGGGGGGTCTGGGGACTGAAGCTTTCTTT
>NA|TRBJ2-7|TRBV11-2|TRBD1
CASSLGTGRSYEQYF
TGTGCCAGCAGCTTAGGGACAGGGAGGTCCTACGAGCAGTACTTC
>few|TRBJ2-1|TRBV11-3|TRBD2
CASSLGGTSAYNEQFF
TGTGCCAGCAGCTTAGGAGGGACTAGCGCCTACAATGAGCAGTTCTTC